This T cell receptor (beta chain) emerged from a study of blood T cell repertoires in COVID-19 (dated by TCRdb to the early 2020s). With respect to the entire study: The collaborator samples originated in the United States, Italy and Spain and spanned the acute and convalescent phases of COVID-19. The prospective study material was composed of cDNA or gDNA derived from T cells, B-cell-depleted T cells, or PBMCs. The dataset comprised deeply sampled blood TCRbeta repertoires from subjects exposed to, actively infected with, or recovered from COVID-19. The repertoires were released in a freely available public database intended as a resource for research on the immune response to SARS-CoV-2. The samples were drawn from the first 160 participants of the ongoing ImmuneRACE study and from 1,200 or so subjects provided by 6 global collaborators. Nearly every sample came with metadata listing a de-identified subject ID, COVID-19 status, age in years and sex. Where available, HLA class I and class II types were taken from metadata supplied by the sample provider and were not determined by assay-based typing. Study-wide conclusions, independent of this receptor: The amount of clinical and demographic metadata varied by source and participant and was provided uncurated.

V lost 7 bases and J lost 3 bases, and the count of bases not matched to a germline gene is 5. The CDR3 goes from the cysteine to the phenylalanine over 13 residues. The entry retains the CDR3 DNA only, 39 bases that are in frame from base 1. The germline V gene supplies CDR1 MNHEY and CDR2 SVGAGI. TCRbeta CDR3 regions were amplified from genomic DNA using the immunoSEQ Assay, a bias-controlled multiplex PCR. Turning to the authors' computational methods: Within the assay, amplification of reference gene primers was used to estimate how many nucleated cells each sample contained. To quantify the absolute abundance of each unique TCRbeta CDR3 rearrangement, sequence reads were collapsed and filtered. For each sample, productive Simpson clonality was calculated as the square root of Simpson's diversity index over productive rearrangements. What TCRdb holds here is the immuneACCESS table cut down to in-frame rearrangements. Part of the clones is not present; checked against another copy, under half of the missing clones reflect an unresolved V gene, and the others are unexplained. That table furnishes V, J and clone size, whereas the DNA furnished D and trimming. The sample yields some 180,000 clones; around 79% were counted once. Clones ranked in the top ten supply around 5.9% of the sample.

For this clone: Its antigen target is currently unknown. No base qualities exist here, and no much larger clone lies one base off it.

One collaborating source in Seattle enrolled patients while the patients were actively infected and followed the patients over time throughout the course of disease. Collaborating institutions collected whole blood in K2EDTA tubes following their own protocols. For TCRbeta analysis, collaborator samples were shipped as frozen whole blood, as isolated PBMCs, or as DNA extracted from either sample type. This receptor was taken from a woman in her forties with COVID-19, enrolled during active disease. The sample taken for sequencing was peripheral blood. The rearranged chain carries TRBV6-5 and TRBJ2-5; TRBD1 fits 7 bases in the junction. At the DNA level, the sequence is TGTGCCAGCACGCCGGGACAGAAAGAGACCCAGTACTTC. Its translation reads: CASTPGQKETQYF.